The present entry profiles one T cell receptor (beta chain) with its context. The antigen remains unidentified. These data originate in a study of T cells in Graves' hyperthyroidism and ophthalmopathy. Findings and limits, study-wide: Ophthalmopathy was identified by the model a median approximately 6.9 months ahead of onset. Appearing also in blood were most of the thyroid clonotypes expanded above 0.001.

This CDR3 region has 15 residues. CDR1 MNHNS and CDR2 SASEGT come from the germline V gene. V lost 6 bases and J lost 6; bases outside the gene matches: 11. RNA transcripts gave rise to amplified TCR beta CDR3 regions. HTBI primers were employed in a first-round RT-PCR of the TCR CDR3. From the multiplex PCR reads, TCRdb called clonotypes with MiXCR, one entry per CDR3 protein. The table records 300,000 or so distinct CDR3 sequences, about 20% of them present only once. A lack of ophthalmopathy progression within 18 months defined stable Graves' hyperthyroidism. Reasons for excluding patients were uncontrolled infection, other autoimmune disease, pregnancy or lactation.

This chain connects TRBV6-1 to TRBJ2-1; 7 bases align to TRBD1. The sequence was collected from a woman aged 50 to 60 with Graves' hyperthyroidism. Specimen: blood. The CDR3 DNA reads as TGTGCCAGCAGAAGGGGGCAGGAGTTAGGCAATGAGCAGTTCTTC. This gives the protein CASRRGQELGNEQFF.